What follows are 17 T cell receptor beta chains derived from one specimen sequenced in a study of metastatic and nonmetastatic thyroid tumors. Nobody among the patients had been given any treatment before thyroid surgery. TCRdb re-called clones via MiXCR from the PCR reads. Here the sample spans 8,500 to 10,000 clones, around 28% being singletons. Sequenced material: tumor tissue. All receptors derive from a female donor with papillary thyroid cancer or a benign thyroid nodule (not recorded which). Some clones in this sample may be carry-over from other donors' samples.

This clone was counted only a few times. This clone may be a read error of a much larger clone one base away. The same CDR3 can be traced to other DNA sequences in this sample. J is TRBJ2-5 and V is TRBV10-3; tentative D call: TRBD2 (6 bases). The CDR3 is made up of 13 amino acids. V was cut by 8 bases and J by 5 bases, with 15 bases left in between. Germline V gives CDR1 ENHRY, CDR2 SYGVKD. This chain's CDR3 is CAIGGGPMETQYF. In DNA, the CDR3 is TGTGCCATCGGCGGAGGGCCCATGGAGACCCAGTACTTC.

The V and J genes are TRBV9 and TRBJ2-1, with a weak D call TRBD2 (6 bases). CDR3 length: 15 residues. Germline V gene data show CDR1 as SGDLS and CDR2 as YYNGEE. Trimming left V 3 bases short and J 2 bases short, with 12 bases between. CDR3 in amino acids: CASSERDSPYNEQFF. The CDR3 DNA is TGTGCCAGCAGCGAACGGGACTCCCCCTACAATGAGCAGTTCTTC.

This clone occurred a few times. V and J are TRBV27 and TRBJ2-7, with TRBD1 identical over 8 bases. Germline V CDR1 and CDR2: MNHEY, SMNVEV (reference sequence). V shed 5 bases and J 4 bases; nucleotides not matched to a gene: 10. There are 15 residues in the CDR3. CDR3 nucleotide sequence: TGTGCCAGCAGTGCGTTCGGACAGGGTTTGTACGAGCAGTACTTC. Residues: CASSAFGQGLYEQYF.

This clone was found a few times. This sequence joins TRBV28 and TRBJ2-7; D gene unclear. This CDR3 region has 16 residues. Germline V gene lookup returns CDR1 MDHEN and CDR2 SYDVKM. V was shortened by 8 bases and J by 7 bases, with 27 bases between the two germline ends. The CDR3 loop reads CASVSGPWYCDVEQYF. The CDR3, as DNA: TGTGCCAGCGTCTCCGGTCCTTGGTACTGTGACGTGGAGCAGTACTTC.

V and J are TRBV6-1 and TRBJ1-2; D is unresolved. Germline-derived CDR1 and CDR2 are MNHNS and SASEGT. The V end was cut by 7 bases, the J end by 5 bases, with 14 bases between. The CDR3 spans 13 residues. The CDR3 sequence is CASTHGRRYGYTF. The CDR3 DNA sequence: TGTGCCAGCACCCACGGACGGCGATATGGCTACACCTTC.

The chain couples TRBV11-2 to TRBJ2-5, with D unclear. The CDR3 totals 16 residues. Germline lookup yields CDR1 SGHAT and CDR2 FQNNGV. V lost 4 bases and J 5 bases, leaving 20 bases between the germline ends. The CDR3 DNA reads as TGTGCCAGCAGCTACCGCCGGTCTGCGACGTGGGAGACCCAGTACTTC. Translated: CASSYRRSATWETQYF.

In its sample, this clone was seen many times. The chain couples TRBV5-1 to TRBJ2-1, with D possibly being TRBD1 (5 bases). The V and J ends lost 0 bases and 8 bases respectively, with 12 bases between them. The CDR3 runs 14 residues. Germline CDR1 is SGHRS and CDR2 is YFSETQ. CDR3 nucleotide sequence: TGCGCCAGCAGCTTGGCCGTAGAAGGGGATGAGCAGTTCTTC. It translates to CASSLAVEGDEQFF.

The V call is TRBV5-4, the J call TRBJ2-7, with a tentative D call TRBD1 (5 bases). Germline V lookup: CDR1 SGHNT, CDR2 YYREEE (reference sequence). CDR3 length: 13 residues. The V gene lost 0 bases and the J gene lost 3 bases, with 7 bases spanning the gap. Here the CDR3 reads CASSLARGYEQYF. The CDR3 coding sequence is TGTGCCAGCAGCTTGGCTAGGGGCTACGAGCAGTACTTC.

The gene calls are TRBV3-1 and TRBJ1-4; 7 positions match TRBD1. The CDR3 loop spans 12 amino acids. V lost 3 bases, J lost 10 bases, and 2 bases stayed unmatched. Germline assignment: CDR1 LGHDT and CDR2 YNNKEL (reference sequence). CDR3: CASSHSGGKLFF. CDR3 bases: TGTGCCAGCAGCCACTCAGGGGGAAAACTGTTTTTT. Drawing the rest from reference TRBV3-1 and TRBJ1-4, the complete variable domain is DTAVSQTPKYLVTQMGNDKSIKCEQNLGHDTMYWYKQDSKKFLKIMFSYNNKELIINETVPNRFSPKSPDKAHLNLHINSLELGDSAVYFCASSHSGGKLFFGSGTQLSVL.

The rearrangement links TRBV2 to TRBJ1-6, with a weak D call TRBD1 (6 bases). This CDR3 is 14 amino acids long. V lost 6 bases, J lost 4 bases, and 10 bases lay in between. Germline lookup yields CDR1 SNHLY and CDR2 FYNNEI. CDR3 DNA sequence: TGTGCCAGCAGGGGGGCGGAGTATAATTCACCCCTCCACTTT. It codes for CASRGAEYNSPLHF. Full variable domain (rest looked up from reference TRBV2 and TRBJ1-6): EPEVTQTPSHQVTQMGQEVILRCVPISNHLYFYWYRQILGQKVEFLVSFYNNEISEKSEIFDDQFSVERPDGSNFTLKIRSTKLEDSAMYFCASRGAEYNSPLHFGNGTRLTVT.

Regarding this clone: Possible read error: a much larger clone is one base away. Other DNA sequences within the sample encode an identical CDR3. This chain links TRBV5-1 with TRBJ2-1; D unclear. The CDR3 spans 14 residues. The germline V gene has CDR1 SGHRS and CDR2 YFSETQ. The DNA of the CDR3 is TGCGCCAGCAGCTTGGATGGGTTTGGTAATGAGCAGCTCTTC. This translates into CASSLDGFGNEQLF.

The chain recombines TRBV6-1 with TRBJ1-2, with 11 bases fitting TRBD1. The CDR3 spans 15 residues. CDR1 and CDR2 (germline): MNHNS, SASEGT. Trimming took 5 bases from V and 4 from J; bases not matched to a gene: 6. CDR3 amino acids: CASSTGTGGGYGYTF. The CDR3 region has the DNA TGTGCCAGCAGTACCGGGACAGGGGGAGGCTATGGCTACACCTTC.

This clone was observed a few times. This chain's CDR3 is CASSPRGTDGELFF. CDR3 coding DNA: TGTGCCAGCAGTCCTCGCGGGACGGACGGGGAGCTGTTTTTT. The rearrangement links TRBV28 to TRBJ2-2; TRBD2 might be the D (6 bases). Between the trimmed V and J ends, which lost 5 bases and 7 bases, there was a span of 14 bases. CDR1 MDHEN and CDR2 SYDVKM come from the germline V gene. The CDR3 covers 14 residues.

In its sample, this clone was seen a few times. The chain combines TRBV28 with TRBJ1-1, with D possibly TRBD1 on 5 matching bases. The germline V gene encodes CDR1 MDHEN and CDR2 SYDVKM. This CDR3 region has 12 residues. V was trimmed by 4 bases and J by 11 bases, leaving 14 bases between them. The CDR3 DNA reads as TGTGCCAGCAGTTACTCGGGAGGGGTGGCTTTCTTT. It codes for CASSYSGGVAFF.

This clone is labeled medium-sized. The rearrangement joins TRBV15 to TRBJ1-6, with D perhaps TRBD1 (5 bases). Germline CDR1 and CDR2: LNHNV and YYDKDF (reference sequence). This CDR3 has 15 amino acids. V lost 0 bases and J lost 13, with 16 bases in between. This chain's CDR3 is CATSRDRDPFVPLHF. The CDR3 DNA reads as TGTGCCACCAGCAGAGATCGGGACCCCTTTGTTCCCCTCCACTTT.

By share of the sample, this clone is medium-sized. The chain is built from TRBV6-1 and TRBJ2-5, with 7 bases fitting TRBD1. The germline gives CDR1 MNHNS, CDR2 SASEGT. The V and J ends lost 6 bases and 1 base, in that order; junction bases with no gene match: 11. The CDR3 contains 16 residues. The CDR3 coding sequence is TGTGCCAGCAGCCGGGACAGCTCGACCTCCCAAGAGACCCAGTACTTC. It is translated as CASSRDSSTSQETQYF.

This clone was counted only a few times. This clone may be a read error of a much larger clone one base away. The chain is built from TRBV15 and TRBJ1-2; D is undetermined. Germline CDR1 reads LNHNV; CDR2 reads YYDKDF (reference sequence). CDR3 length: 14 amino acids. CDR3 residues: CSASRGKVDYGYTF. In DNA form, the CDR3 reads TGTTCCGCCAGCAGAGGGAAGGTTGACTATGGCTACACCTTC. The complete variable domain, with remaining parts taken from reference TRBV15 and TRBJ1-2, reads DAMVIQNPRYQVTQFGKPVTLSCSQTLNHNVMYWYQQKSSQAPKLLFHYYDKDFNNEADTPDNFQSRRPNTSFCFLDIRSPGLGDTAMYLCSASRGKVDYGYTFGSGTRLTVV.